The 14 T cell receptor beta chains below come from one sample, sequenced in a study of blood T cells in healthy people across ages. The use of a sample-barcoded 5' primer and a J-beta primer mix characterized a second PCR of roughly 7 to 11 cycles. TCRdb re-called the 5' RACE reads with MiXCR, one entry per CDR3 protein. The data contain hundreds of thousands of distinct CDR3 sequences, less than 40% of them singletons. Sequencing was done on a sample of blood. The receptors derive from a woman older than 75 in good health.

This rearrangement joins TRBV20-1 to TRBJ2-7, with 7 bases identical to TRBD1. J was trimmed by 0 bases and V by 2 bases; bases with no gene match: 7. The CDR3 sequence is 15 residues long. CDR1 DFQATT and CDR2 SNEGSKA come from the germline V gene (reference sequence). CDR3 sequence reads: CSARSPGQSSYEQYF. The CDR3 DNA follows: TGCAGTGCTAGATCTCCGGGACAGAGCTCCTACGAGCAGTACTTC.

This clonotype was counted many times. Since a much larger clone is just one base distant, this may be a read error. The chain joins TRBV24-1 to TRBJ2-5; D remains ambiguous. The germline V and J ends were trimmed by 1 base and 11 bases, with 7 bases remaining between them. Germline V gene sequence: CDR1 KGHDR, CDR2 SFDVKD. The CDR3 spans 11 residues. CDR3 sequence (DNA): TGTGCCACCAGTGATTTTGGAGAGCAGTACTTC. Protein: CATSDFGEQYF.

This clonotype has at least ten counts. J is TRBJ2-3 and V is TRBV5-4, with 7 bases that match TRBD1. The CDR3 runs 17 residues. With 4 bases clipped from V and 0 bases from J, the junction kept 11 bases outside the gene matches. Germline V gene sequence: CDR1 SGHNT, CDR2 YYREEE (reference sequence). The CDR3 nucleotides are TGTGCCAGCAGCCTGGGTGGGACAGTGCCTAGCACAGATACGCAGTATTTT. Translation gives CASSLGGTVPSTDTQYF. The full variable domain, with the rest looked up from reference TRBV5-4 and TRBJ2-3, is ETGVTQSPTHLIKTRGQQVTLRCSSQSGHNTVSWYQQALGQGPQFIFQYYREEENGRGNFPPRFSGLQFPNYSSELNVNALELDDSALYLCASSLGGTVPSTDTQYFGPGTRLTVL.

The genes are TRBV5-1 and TRBJ2-2; D is uncertain. Germline-derived CDR1 and CDR2 are SGHRS and YFSETQ. This CDR3 contains 14 residues. The V end lost 1 base, the J end lost 6 bases, and 10 bases lay between the germline ends. The CDR3 nucleotides are TGCGCCAGCAGCTTGTCAACACAGCCCGGGGAGCTGTTTTTT. It translates to CASSLSTQPGELFF.

The chain combines TRBV20-1 with TRBJ1-2, with TRBD1 matching 7 bases. CDR3 size: 14 residues. Germline lookup yields CDR1 DFQATT and CDR2 SNEGSKA (reference sequence). With 2 bases clipped from V and 5 bases from J, the junction kept 8 bases outside the gene matches. The CDR3 region has the DNA TGCAGTGCTAGATCCGGGACAGACCATTATGGCTACACCTTC. Translation: CSARSGTDHYGYTF.

This clonotype was picked up many times. The chain links TRBV20-1 to TRBJ2-3; 11 nucleotides align to TRBD1. J was trimmed by 5 bases and V by 2 bases; bases with no gene match: 3. CDR1 and CDR2 from the germline V gene are DFQATT and SNEGSKA (reference sequence). CDR3 length equals 14 residues. CDR3 in amino acids: CSARWTGGRDTQYF. CDR3 sequence (DNA): TGCAGTGCTAGATGGACAGGGGGCAGAGATACGCAGTATTTT.

This clonotype was observed at least ten times. The J gene is TRBJ2-3, the V gene TRBV7-2; 9 nucleotides line up with TRBD2. The junction had 5 bases not matched to a gene; V was cut back by 3 bases and J by 1 base. The CDR3 runs 16 residues. The V gene's germline CDR1 is SGHTA and CDR2 FQGNSA. The CDR3 bases are TGTGCCAGCAGCTTCCGACTAGCGGACCGCACAGATACGCAGTATTTT. Translating it yields CASSFRLADRTDTQYF.

The chain is built from TRBV7-2 and TRBJ2-4; unclear D gene. The DNA end favors TRBJ2-7, so the J call may be wrong. CDR1 is SGHTA and CDR2 is FQGNSA in the germline V gene. This CDR3 contains 12 residues. This CDR3 reads CASSMSAYEQYF. CDR3 sequence (DNA): TGTGCCAGCAGCATGAGTGCCTACGAGCAGTACTTC.

The sample holds many counts of this clonotype. J is TRBJ1-2 and V is TRBV27, with D perhaps matching TRBD1 (6 bases). Germline CDR1 is MNHEY and CDR2 is SMNVEV (reference sequence). With 7 bases removed from V and 5 bases from J, the gap between germline ends came to 23 bases. This CDR3 is built from 16 residues. DNA for the CDR3: TGTGCCAGCAAAACCGTCCTGGACGGGACAAGTTATGGCTACACCTTC. Protein: CASKTVLDGTSYGYTF.

This clonotype was seen many times. The chain is built from TRBV12-3 or TRBV12-4 and TRBJ2-5, with 7 bases that match TRBD2. J gave up 2 bases and V 3 bases, and 6 bases lay outside the gene matches. CDR3 length equals 15 residues. This chain's CDR3 is CASSFGLAAQETQYF. CDR3 sequence (DNA): TGTGCCAGCAGTTTCGGGCTAGCGGCACAAGAGACCCAGTACTTC.

This clonotype was recorded many times. The gene calls are TRBV5-6 and TRBJ2-7, with D possibly being TRBD1 (5 bases). V lost 4 bases and J lost 1, with 12 bases in between. This CDR3 spans 14 amino acids. CDR1 is SGHDT and CDR2 is YYEEEE in the germline V gene. This CDR3 is CASSRLQVSYEQYF. For the CDR3, the DNA is TGTGCCAGCAGCCGTTTACAGGTGTCCTACGAGCAGTACTTC.

Comments on this clonotype: This may arise from a read error, as a much more abundant clone is one base away. This chain uses TRBV7-3 with TRBJ2-7; 8 nucleotides agree with TRBD1. CDR1 is SGHTA and CDR2 is FQGTGA in the germline V gene. The V and J ends lost 5 bases and 7 bases, in that order; junction bases with no gene match: 13. The CDR3 length is 15 residues. The chain's CDR3 is CASSRGTGWGNEQYF. Here the CDR3 DNA reads TGTGCCAGCAGCCGCGGGACAGGCTGGGGGAATGAGCAGTACTTC.

As for this clonotype: A read error may be the cause here, since a much bigger clone is one base away. This chain uses TRBV2 with TRBJ1-2; D not certain. The CDR3 totals 11 residues. Trimming took off 6 bases at V and 7 bases at J, with 9 bases between the two ends. Germline CDR1 and CDR2: SNHLY and FYNNEI. CDR3 DNA sequence: TGTGCCAGCAGGCGAAAGGCTGGCTACACCTTC. Protein: CASRRKAGYTF. The variable domain in full, with the rest retrieved from reference TRBV2 and TRBJ1-2, is EPEVTQTPSHQVTQMGQEVILRCVPISNHLYFYWYRQILGQKVEFLVSFYNNEISEKSEIFDDQFSVERPDGSNFTLKIRSTKLEDSAMYFCASRRKAGYTFGSGTRLTVV.

In regard to this clonotype: A much larger clone is a single base away; this may be a read error. The CDR3 nucleotides are TGTGCCAGCAGTCCTCCGGGACAGGGGTACTATGGCTACATCTTC. This encodes CASSPPGQGYYGYIF. V and J are TRBV12-3 or TRBV12-4 and TRBJ1-2; the match to TRBD1 covers 10 bases. The CDR3 has 15 residues.